These T cell receptor beta chains were read from a single sample in a study of blood T cells in healthy people across ages. TCRdb processed the 5' RACE reads anew with MiXCR; each CDR3 protein has one entry. The data hold hundreds of thousands of distinct CDR3 sequences, with roughly 53% observed a single time. The specimen sequenced was blood. The receptors shown here come from a man in his fifties or sixties in good health. CDR3s include the opening cysteine and the closing phenylalanine or tryptophan. Each record gives: D gene, clone size, V gene, J gene, CDR3 DNA, CDR3 protein. A D gene is named only where the DNA matches it firmly. Some rows have no size entry. The others give once, few or many, or a class for an expanded clone.

d_gene: NA; abundance: NA; v_gene: TRBV12-3/TRBV12-4; j_gene: TRBJ2-5; CDR3nt: TGTGCCAGCAGGAACAAGGGGCGGGAGACCCAGTACTTC; CDR3aa: CASRNKGRETQYF
d_gene: TRBD1; abundance: NA; v_gene: TRBV6-6; j_gene: TRBJ1-2; CDR3nt: TGTGCCAGCAGTGGGACAGATGTCTATGGCTACACCTTC; CDR3aa: CASSGTDVYGYTF
d_gene: TRBD2; abundance: NA; v_gene: TRBV20-1; j_gene: TRBJ2-7; CDR3nt: TGCAGTGCTAGGAACCTAGCGGGGGGCCGGTCCTACGAGCAGTACTTC; CDR3aa: CSARNLAGGRSYEQYF
d_gene: NA; abundance: NA; v_gene: TRBV2; j_gene: TRBJ2-7; CDR3nt: TGTGCCAGCAGTGCTGTCCGTGGGGCCCTCCGGGAGCAGTACTTC; CDR3aa: CASSAVRGALREQYF
d_gene: NA; abundance: NA; v_gene: TRBV4-2; j_gene: TRBJ2-7; CDR3nt: TGTGCCAGCAGCCAGGGACGGGGAACCTACGAGCAGTACTTC; CDR3aa: CASSQGRGTYEQYF
d_gene: TRBD1; abundance: once; v_gene: TRBV6-4; j_gene: TRBJ1-5; CDR3nt: TGTGCCAGCAGCGCACCGGGACAGGGGTTTCGGCAGCCCCAGCATTTT; CDR3aa: CASSAPGQGFRQPQHF
d_gene: TRBD1; abundance: NA; v_gene: TRBV2; j_gene: TRBJ2-6; CDR3nt: TGTGCCAGCGGACTTGGGGACAGGGGATCCGGGGCCAACGTCCTGACTTTC; CDR3aa: CASGLGDRGSGANVLTF
d_gene: TRBD1; abundance: few; v_gene: TRBV20-1; j_gene: TRBJ2-6; CDR3nt: TGCAGTGCCCCGACAGGGGGCTTTGGGGCCAACGTCCTGACTTTC; CDR3aa: CSAPTGGFGANVLTF
d_gene: NA; abundance: few; v_gene: TRBV20-1; j_gene: TRBJ1-6; CDR3nt: TGCAGTGCTAAACAGGGCTATAATTCACCCCTCCACTTT; CDR3aa: CSAKQGYNSPLHF
d_gene: TRBD2; abundance: NA; v_gene: TRBV20-1; j_gene: TRBJ2-5; CDR3nt: TGCAGTGCTAGGTATCCAGCGGGGGGCAATGAGCAGTACTTC; CDR3aa: CSARYPAGGNEQYF
d_gene: TRBD2; abundance: few; v_gene: TRBV4-2; j_gene: TRBJ2-1; CDR3nt: TGTGCCAGCAGCCAAGATGCGAGGGAGGGAGAGCAGTTCTTC; CDR3aa: CASSQDAREGEQFF
d_gene: TRBD2; abundance: NA; v_gene: TRBV28; j_gene: TRBJ2-7; CDR3nt: TGTGCCAGCACCATAGCGGGGGGGGACCACAATGAGCAGTACTTC; CDR3aa: CASTIAGGDHNEQYF
d_gene: NA; abundance: NA; v_gene: TRBV6-5; j_gene: TRBJ2-6; CDR3nt: TGTGCCAGCAGTTACCGGGGACGGTGGGGCTCTGGGGCCAACGTCCTGACTTTC; CDR3aa: CASSYRGRWGSGANVLTF
d_gene: NA; abundance: few; v_gene: TRBV2; j_gene: TRBJ1-4; CDR3nt: TGTGCCAGCAGGCAATGGACGGAGTATGAAAAACTGTTTTTT; CDR3aa: CASRQWTEYEKLFF
d_gene: NA; abundance: NA; v_gene: TRBV4-1; j_gene: TRBJ2-3; CDR3nt: TGCGCCAGCAGCCAAGATCTGGGTGGCGCGCCTAGCACAGATACGCAGTATTTT; CDR3aa: CASSQDLGGAPSTDTQYF
d_gene: TRBD1; abundance: few; v_gene: TRBV2; j_gene: TRBJ2-5; CDR3nt: TGTGCCAGCAGTAACAGGGGGAGGCAAGAGACCCAGTACTTC; CDR3aa: CASSNRGRQETQYF
d_gene: TRBD2; abundance: few; v_gene: TRBV20-1; j_gene: TRBJ2-3; CDR3nt: TGCAGTGCTAGGGTAGCGGGGGTCACAGATACGCAGTATTTT; CDR3aa: CSARVAGVTDTQYF
d_gene: NA; abundance: NA; v_gene: TRBV5-1; j_gene: TRBJ2-1; CDR3nt: TGCGCCAGCAGCATGGACGGAGGATACAATGAGCAGTTCTTC; CDR3aa: CASSMDGGYNEQFF
d_gene: NA; abundance: NA; v_gene: TRBV2; j_gene: TRBJ2-5; CDR3nt: TGTGCCAGCAGTGAGCTGGGGTTGGAGACCCAGTACTTC; CDR3aa: CASSELGLETQYF
d_gene: NA; abundance: NA; v_gene: TRBV2; j_gene: TRBJ2-5; CDR3nt: TGTGCCAGCAGGTCCGGCCAAGAGACCCAGTACTTC; CDR3aa: CASRSGQETQYF
d_gene: NA; abundance: NA; v_gene: TRBV11-2; j_gene: TRBJ2-1; CDR3nt: TGTGCCAGCAGCTTGTCAGGGGAGAATGAGCAGTTCTTC; CDR3aa: CASSLSGENEQFF
d_gene: TRBD1; abundance: few; v_gene: TRBV5-1; j_gene: TRBJ2-2; CDR3nt: TGCGCCAGCAGCCGCGGACAGGGGGCCGACACCGGGGAGCTGTTTTTT; CDR3aa: CASSRGQGADTGELFF
d_gene: NA; abundance: NA; v_gene: TRBV29-1; j_gene: TRBJ2-5; CDR3nt: TGCAGCGTTGCGGGCAGCCTAGGGGAGACCCAGTACTTC; CDR3aa: CSVAGSLGETQYF
d_gene: TRBD2; abundance: NA; v_gene: TRBV6-2/TRBV6-3; j_gene: TRBJ2-1; CDR3nt: TGTGCCAGCAGCCAACTGGGACTAGCGAAGGATGAGCAGTTCTTC; CDR3aa: CASSQLGLAKDEQFF
d_gene: NA; abundance: NA; v_gene: TRBV20-1; j_gene: TRBJ2-3; CDR3nt: TGCAGTGCTAGAGTTGGGGCCAGGAACACAGATACGCAGTATTTT; CDR3aa: CSARVGARNTDTQYF
d_gene: TRBD2; abundance: NA; v_gene: TRBV28; j_gene: TRBJ2-3; CDR3nt: TGTGCCAGCAGTTTATGGGGCGGGGGAAGGACAGATACGCAGTATTTT; CDR3aa: CASSLWGGGRTDTQYF
d_gene: NA; abundance: NA; v_gene: TRBV7-6; j_gene: TRBJ2-1; CDR3nt: TGTGCCAGCAGCTGGCCCCGGCAGGGCAATGAGCAGTTCTTC; CDR3aa: CASSWPRQGNEQFF
d_gene: TRBD2; abundance: NA; v_gene: TRBV20-1; j_gene: TRBJ2-5; CDR3nt: TGCAGTGCTTCCAAGACTAGCGGGGGATTGAAGGAGACCCAGTACTTC; CDR3aa: CSASKTSGGLKETQYF
d_gene: NA; abundance: NA; v_gene: TRBV7-2; j_gene: TRBJ2-7; CDR3nt: TGTGCCAGCAGCTTCTTAAGGGGCCCCTACGAGCAGTACTTC; CDR3aa: CASSFLRGPYEQYF
d_gene: NA; abundance: NA; v_gene: TRBV10-3; j_gene: TRBJ2-1; CDR3nt: TGTGCCACCTGGGACTTTACGTACGATGAGCAGTTCTTC; CDR3aa: CATWDFTYDEQFF
d_gene: TRBD1; abundance: few; v_gene: TRBV6-1; j_gene: TRBJ2-5; CDR3nt: TGTGCCAGCAGAGCCTCTAGACAGGGGGCTGGAGAGACCCAGTACTTC; CDR3aa: CASRASRQGAGETQYF
d_gene: TRBD1; abundance: few; v_gene: TRBV10-3; j_gene: TRBJ1-2; CDR3nt: TGTGCCATCAGCGACGACAGGGGCTATGGCTACACCTTC; CDR3aa: CAISDDRGYGYTF
d_gene: NA; abundance: few; v_gene: TRBV2; j_gene: TRBJ2-3; CDR3nt: TGTGCCAGCAGTGAATTAGATACGCAGTATTTT; CDR3aa: CASSELDTQYF
d_gene: TRBD2; abundance: NA; v_gene: TRBV9; j_gene: TRBJ2-7; CDR3nt: TGTGCCAGCAGCGTAGTAGGTGGGAGGGCCGACGAGCAGTACTTC; CDR3aa: CASSVVGGRADEQYF
d_gene: NA; abundance: NA; v_gene: TRBV5-1; j_gene: TRBJ2-1; CDR3nt: TGCGCCAGCAGCTTCGACAGGACCCCCTACAATGAGCAGTTCTTC; CDR3aa: CASSFDRTPYNEQFF
d_gene: NA; abundance: NA; v_gene: TRBV10-3; j_gene: TRBJ1-1; CDR3nt: TGTGCCATCAGTGAGTCGAAGGGGATGGACACTGAAGCTTTCTTT; CDR3aa: CAISESKGMDTEAFF
d_gene: NA; abundance: few; v_gene: TRBV7-9; j_gene: TRBJ2-3; CDR3nt: TGTGCCAGCAGCTCTACTGCCGGGGGAGTTACAGATACGCAGTATTTT; CDR3aa: CASSSTAGGVTDTQYF
d_gene: NA; abundance: NA; v_gene: TRBV6-5; j_gene: TRBJ2-7; CDR3nt: TGTGCCAGCATCCTAAGGAGGGAGCAGTACTTC; CDR3aa: CASILRREQYF
d_gene: TRBD2; abundance: NA; v_gene: TRBV20-1; j_gene: TRBJ2-5; CDR3nt: TGCAGTGCTAGAGATGGCGGGGGGGAAGAGACCCAGTACTTC; CDR3aa: CSARDGGGEETQYF